The rows below give T cell receptor beta chains drawn from one sample of a study of STAT5B mutations in CD4+ large granular lymphocyte leukemia. The table came from immunoSEQ multiplex PCR; TCRdb's copy has only in-frame clones and leaves some out. The sample yields tens of thousands of clones, about four fifths seen once. Sequencing was done on a sample of CD4+ T cells from blood buffy coats. The receptor set was obtained from a human donor in good health. CDR3s include the opening cysteine and the closing phenylalanine or tryptophan. The order of the fields is D gene, V gene, clone size, J gene, CDR3 protein, CDR3 DNA. The D gene is left open where the match is weak. The size field is filled for only some rows; it gives once, few, many or a size class.

>NA|TRBV13|NA|TRBJ2-7
CASSPRGDSYEQYF
TGTGCCAGCAGCCCCCGGGGCGACTCCTACGAGCAGTACTTC
>NA|TRBV7-2|NA|TRBJ2-2
CASSFYTGELFF
TGTGCCAGCAGCTTCTACACCGGGGAGCTGTTTTTT
>NA|TRBV5-6|NA|TRBJ1-2
CASSLDPRTYYGYTF
TGTGCCAGCAGCTTGGACCCCAGAACTTATTATGGCTACACCTTC
>NA|TRBV10-3|NA|TRBJ2-5
CAISESKGAGETQYF
TGTGCCATCAGTGAGTCGAAAGGGGCGGGAGAGACCCAGTACTTC
>NA|TRBV11-1|NA|TRBJ2-1
CASSSSRGNSYNEQFF
TGTGCCAGCAGCTCTAGCAGAGGGAATTCCTACAATGAGCAGTTCTTC
>TRBD2|TRBV7-8|NA|TRBJ2-1
CASSYISGITYNEQFF
TGTGCCAGCAGCTACATTAGCGGGATTACCTACAATGAGCAGTTCTTC
>NA|TRBV5-1|NA|TRBJ2-3
CASSFSEGGDTQYF
TGCGCCAGCAGCTTCTCGGAAGGGGGAGATACGCAGTATTTT
>TRBD1|TRBV5-4|NA|TRBJ1-4
CASSWGGTGGEKLFF
TGTGCCAGCAGCTGGGGTGGGACAGGGGGTGAAAAACTGTTTTTT
>NA|TRBV15|NA|TRBJ2-3
CATSRGSGAGTDTQYF
TGTGCCACCAGCAGAGGGTCGGGGGCTGGAACAGATACGCAGTATTTT
>NA|TRBV7-8|NA|TRBJ1-1
CASSFRTEAFF
TGTGCCAGCAGCTTCCGGACTGAAGCTTTCTTT
>TRBD2|TRBV7-9|NA|TRBJ2-3
CASSLLAGGADTQYF
TGTGCCAGCAGCTTACTAGCGGGAGGGGCAGATACGCAGTATTTT
>NA|TRBV6-1|once|TRBJ1-1
CASDAGSWNTEAFF
TGTGCCAGCGACGCAGGATCTTGGAACACTGAAGCTTTCTTT
>TRBD1|TRBV28|NA|TRBJ2-5
CASSFKSWDRAETQYF
TGTGCCAGCAGTTTTAAGTCCTGGGACAGGGCAGAGACCCAGTACTTC
>NA|TRBV2|NA|TRBJ2-7
CASSGGSYEQYF
TGTGCCAGCAGTGGGGGTTCCTACGAGCAGTACTTC
>NA|TRBV6-1|NA|TRBJ1-1
CASSESGGRGAFF
TGTGCCAGCAGTGAATCAGGAGGACGGGGGGCTTTCTTT
>NA|TRBV5-1|NA|TRBJ1-5
CASSLDGSNQPQHF
TGCGCCAGCAGCTTGGATGGGAGCAATCAGCCCCAGCATTTT
>TRBD1|TRBV6-6|NA|TRBJ1-2
CASRDRGLGNYGYTF
TGTGCCAGCAGGGACAGGGGGCTCGGCAACTATGGCTACACCTTC
>TRBD1|TRBV29-1|NA|TRBJ1-2
CSVRTGGNYGYTF
TGCAGCGTCCGGACAGGGGGAAACTATGGCTACACCTTC
>NA|TRBV11-2|NA|TRBJ1-1
CASSFGRRTEAFF
TGTGCCAGCAGCTTTGGTCGTAGGACTGAAGCTTTCTTT
>TRBD1|TRBV10-3|few|TRBJ1-1
CAISDRVNTEAFF
TGTGCCATCAGCGACAGGGTGAACACTGAAGCTTTCTTT
>NA|TRBV11-1|NA|TRBJ1-1
CASKVYSGVTEAFF
TGTGCCAGCAAGGTATACTCGGGGGTAACTGAAGCTTTCTTT
>TRBD2|TRBV2|NA|TRBJ2-1
CASSGTSGRGLEQFF
TGTGCCAGCAGTGGGACTAGCGGGAGGGGTCTTGAGCAGTTCTTC
>TRBD1|TRBV5-6|NA|TRBJ2-7
CASSSLFTYDRGGEQYF
TGTGCCAGCAGCTCCCTATTTACGTACGACAGGGGCGGCGAGCAGTACTTC
>TRBD2|TRBV11-3|once|TRBJ2-5
CASSLGLAGEETQYF
TGTGCCAGCAGCTTGGGACTAGCGGGAGAAGAGACCCAGTACTTC
>NA|TRBV2|NA|TRBJ1-4
CASRVGTTTNEKLFF
TGTGCCAGCAGGGTCGGGACAACCACTAATGAAAAACTGTTTTTT
>TRBD2|TRBV10-2|NA|TRBJ2-1
CASSDGGRNYNEQFF
TGCGCCAGCAGTGATGGCGGGAGGAACTACAATGAGCAGTTCTTC
>TRBD1|TRBV7-9|NA|TRBJ1-3
CASSLDGTAGNTIYF
TGTGCCAGCAGCTTAGACGGGACAGCTGGAAACACCATATATTTT
>NA|TRBV11-2|NA|TRBJ2-6
CASSQTSSGANVLTF
TGTGCCAGCAGCCAAACTAGCTCTGGGGCCAACGTCCTGACTTTC
>TRBD2|TRBV5-1|NA|TRBJ2-3
CASSLSAGVGTDTQYF
TGCGCCAGCAGCTTGTCAGCGGGAGTAGGCACAGATACGCAGTATTTT
>NA|TRBV19|NA|TRBJ1-1
CASSIGEGIGTEAFF
TGTGCCAGTAGTATAGGTGAGGGTATTGGCACTGAAGCTTTCTTT
>NA|TRBV5-6|NA|TRBJ2-1
CASSSMLRNYNEQFF
TGTGCCAGCAGCTCCATGTTGCGTAACTACAATGAGCAGTTCTTC
>TRBD2|TRBV15|NA|TRBJ2-3
CATSRGARAGGTDTQYF
TGTGCCACCAGCAGAGGAGCCCGAGCGGGGGGCACAGATACGCAGTATTTT
>NA|TRBV4-1|NA|TRBJ2-4
CASSQVYQAKNIQYF
TGCGCCAGCAGCCAAGTGTACCAGGCCAAAAACATTCAGTACTTC
>NA|TRBV5-1|NA|TRBJ2-3
CASSQQGTDTQYF
TGCGCCAGCAGCCAGCAGGGGACAGATACGCAGTATTTT
>TRBD2|TRBV30|NA|TRBJ2-7
CAWSVRLAGGLVYF
TGTGCCTGGAGTGTCCGACTAGCGGGAGGGCTCGTGTACTTC
>NA|TRBV6-5|NA|TRBJ2-3
CASSTDYSTDTQYF
TGTGCCAGCAGTACGGACTACTCCACAGATACGCAGTATTTT
>NA|TRBV5-4|NA|TRBJ1-6
CASSLQRHNSPLHF
TGTGCCAGCAGCTTACAGAGACATAATTCACCCCTCCACTTT
>TRBD2|TRBV5-1|NA|TRBJ2-2
CASSLDGGRNTGELFF
TGCGCCAGCAGCTTGGACGGCGGGAGGAACACCGGGGAGCTGTTTTTT
>NA|TRBV30|NA|TRBJ1-1
CAWRGWLGGMNTEAFF
TGTGCCTGGAGGGGGTGGCTCGGGGGCATGAACACTGAAGCTTTCTTT
>TRBD2|TRBV2|once|TRBJ2-3
CASCLLAGGNGDTQYF
TGTGCCAGCTGCCTACTAGCGGGAGGTAACGGAGATACGCAGTATTTT
>NA|TRBV5-5|NA|TRBJ2-1
CASSLRADSSYNEQFF
TGTGCCAGCAGCTTGCGAGCGGACAGCTCCTACAATGAGCAGTTCTTC
>TRBD1|TRBV5-6|NA|TRBJ1-2
CASSPGQVEGYTF
TGTGCCAGCAGCCCGGGACAGGTAGAGGGCTACACCTTC
>NA|TRBV6-1|few|TRBJ2-3
CASSERGGTSPDTQYF
TGTGCCAGCAGTGAAAGGGGCGGGACTTCCCCAGATACGCAGTATTTT
>TRBD1|TRBV6-5|NA|TRBJ2-5
CASSVGQGRETQYF
TGTGCCAGCAGTGTGGGACAGGGACGAGAGACCCAGTACTTC
>NA|TRBV12-5|few|TRBJ1-5
CASGPGTGRQPQHF
TGTGCTAGTGGACCGGGGACGGGCAGGCAGCCCCAGCATTTT
>NA|TRBV27|NA|TRBJ1-2
CASSPLGTFYGYTF
TGTGCCAGCAGTCCCCTAGGGACCTTCTATGGCTACACCTTC
>NA|TRBV11-3|NA|TRBJ1-2
CASGNRGVHGYTF
TGTGCCAGCGGGAACAGAGGGGTACATGGCTACACCTTC
>NA|TRBV25-1|NA|TRBJ2-5
CASSEGRGTQYF
TGTGCCAGCAGTGAAGGGCGAGGGACCCAGTACTTC
>TRBD2|TRBV27|NA|TRBJ2-5
CASKRESGETQYF
TGTGCCAGTAAGCGGGAGTCGGGCGAGACCCAGTACTTC
>NA|TRBV6-6|NA|TRBJ2-5
CASSYSETQYF
TGTGCCAGCAGTTATTCTGAGACCCAGTACTTC
>NA|TRBV5-4|NA|TRBJ2-1
CATLLAGSYNEQFF
TGTGCCACCCTATTAGCCGGCTCCTACAATGAGCAGTTCTTC